The next 27 T cell receptor beta chains were all read from a single sample in a study of response to subunit inactivated influenza vaccine. TCRdb analysed the RT-PCR reads with MiXCR anew, one entry per CDR3 protein. The sample holds 300,000 to 350,000 distinct CDR3 sequences, 21% seen once. The source material was PBMCs from blood, sampled about 20 months after vaccination. The receptors were sampled from a man between 50 and 70 years old who received an inactivated influenza vaccine.

The chain is built from TRBV6-1 and TRBJ1-2; TRBD1 matches 8 bases. CDR3 length equals 19 residues. Germline V CDR1 and CDR2: MNHNS, SASEGT. With V trimmed by 3 bases and J by 4 bases, 19 bases remained unmatched. The CDR3 protein is CASSDWATGTGGLFYGYTF. CDR3 nucleotide sequence: TGTGCCAGCAGTGATTGGGCGACCGGGACAGGAGGCTTATTCTATGGCTACACCTTC.

The gene calls are TRBV6-2 or TRBV6-3 and TRBJ2-3, with a tentative D call TRBD1 (6 bases). With 5 bases removed from V and 0 bases from J, the gap between germline ends came to 12 bases. CDR1 is MNHEY, CDR2 SVGEGT, per germline. CDR3 size: 15 residues. The CDR3 region has the DNA TGTGCCAGCAGTCAGTCGACAGGAAGCACAGATACGCAGTATTTT. Amino acid sequence: CASSQSTGSTDTQYF.

V is TRBV12-3 or TRBV12-4 and J is TRBJ1-5; no firm D call. CDR3 length equals 16 residues. The V gene lost 1 base and the J gene lost 6 bases, with 16 bases spanning the gap. The CDR3 DNA sequence: TGTGCCAGCAGTTTAGTCGCATTCATAGAAGGTCAGCCCCAGCATTTT. Residues: CASSLVAFIEGQPQHF.

V usage is TRBV20-1 and J usage is TRBJ2-3; no definite D call. The germline CDR1 and CDR2 sequences are DFQATT and SNEGSKA (reference sequence). The ends were cut back, 7 bases at V and 2 bases at J, with 19 bases in the middle. The CDR3 has 15 amino acids. Here the CDR3 reads CSVPRLGLNTDTQYF. CDR3 DNA: TGCAGTGTTCCAAGACTGGGCCTAAACACAGATACGCAGTATTTT.

V is TRBV9 and J is TRBJ1-5; D not certain. In germline, CDR1 is SGDLS, CDR2 YYNGEE. The CDR3 extends over 13 amino acids. Trimming cost V 0 bases and J 6 bases, with 7 bases left between them. The CDR3 reads CASSVEVGQPQHF. CDR3 nucleotide sequence: TGTGCCAGCAGCGTAGAGGTGGGTCAGCCCCAGCATTTT.

Only a few counts were recorded for this clonotype. The chain has TRBV7-9 and TRBJ2-1; 11 nucleotides match TRBD1. Germline V CDR1 and CDR2: SEHNR, FQNEAQ (reference sequence). This CDR3 is built from 15 residues. J lost 2 bases, V lost 5 bases, and 2 bases had no gene match. The DNA for the CDR3 is TGTGCCAGCAGCCGGGGACAGGGGGCCTACAATGAGCAGTTCTTC. This codes for CASSRGQGAYNEQFF.

The chain is built from TRBV27 and TRBJ2-7; TRBD2 aligns across 9 bases. J lost 2 bases, V lost 2 bases, and 1 base had no gene match. Germline values: CDR1 MNHEY, CDR2 SMNVEV (reference sequence). The CDR3 totals 14 residues. In nucleotides, the CDR3 is TGTGCCAGCAGTTTACGGACTAGCGCCTACGAGCAGTACTTC. It is translated as CASSLRTSAYEQYF.

A single count supports this clonotype. The chain employs TRBV2 and TRBJ2-5, with D unresolved. This CDR3 contains 11 residues. CDR1 is SNHLY and CDR2 is FYNNEI in the germline V gene. Trimming left V 4 bases short and J 6 bases short, with 6 bases between. The CDR3 DNA reads as TGTGCCAGCAGTGTCTCTAAGACCCAGTACTTC. Amino acid sequence: CASSVSKTQYF.

This clonotype has ten or more counts. The chain employs TRBV5-5 and TRBJ1-1, with D perhaps TRBD1 (5 bases). The germline gives CDR1 SGHKS, CDR2 YYEKEE (reference sequence). The V gene lost 4 bases and the J gene lost 1 base, with 17 bases spanning the gap. This CDR3 comprises 16 residues. The CDR3 DNA sequence: TGTGCCAGCAGCCCGACAGTGGTGGAGGAGAACACTGAAGCTTTCTTT. Residues: CASSPTVVEENTEAFF. Full variable domain (missing parts from reference TRBV5-5 and TRBJ1-1): DAGVTQSPTHLIKTRGQQVTLRCSPISGHKSVSWYQQVLGQGPQFIFQYYEKEERGRGNFPDRFSARQFPNYSSELNVNALLLGDSALYLCASSPTVVEENTEAFFGQGTRLTVV.

The chain employs TRBV4-1 and TRBJ2-3; 7 nucleotides line up with TRBD2. Germline-derived CDR1 and CDR2 are MGHRA and YSYEKL. The trim removed 1 base at V and 1 base at J, leaving 5 bases unmatched. The CDR3 has 16 amino acids. The CDR3 sequence: CASSQGVTSGTDTQYF. The DNA of the CDR3 is TGCGCCAGCAGCCAAGGGGTTACTAGCGGCACAGATACGCAGTATTTT.

The chain combines TRBV23-1 with TRBJ2-5; TRBD1 is a possible D gene (6 bases). TRBV23-1 is an ORF, and what it does is uncertain. The CDR3 has 19 amino acids. V was pared by 3 bases and J by 0 bases, with 23 bases between. The CDR3: CASSHPIAGTTRYQETQYF. In nucleotides, the CDR3 is TGCGCCAGCAGTCACCCCATAGCCGGGACAACGAGGTACCAAGAGACCCAGTACTTC.

This chain connects TRBV15 to TRBJ1-6, with D hard to call. V was cut by 6 bases and J by 6 bases, with 12 bases left in between. In germline, CDR1 is LNHNV, CDR2 YYDKDF (reference sequence). The CDR3 totals 14 residues. In DNA form, the CDR3 reads TGTGCCACCAGTGGAGGTGAGGGTAATTCACCCCTCCACTTT. Protein: CATSGGEGNSPLHF.

This clonotype turned up a few times. The chain recombines TRBV20-1 with TRBJ2-3, with 7 bases identical to TRBD2. Germline-derived CDR1 and CDR2 are DFQATT and SNEGSKA (reference sequence). This CDR3 spans 14 amino acids. V was pared by 1 base and J by 4 bases, with 5 bases of the junction left unmatched. The CDR3 DNA is TGCAGTGCTAGAGGACTAGCTAACGCAGATACGCAGTATTTT. Translated, it gives CSARGLANADTQYF.

This clonotype was recorded many times. The chain is built from TRBV5-1 and TRBJ1-6; tentative D call: TRBD1 (6 bases). Germline CDR1 reads SGHRS; CDR2 reads YFSETQ. This CDR3 has 16 amino acids. Trimming cost V 0 bases and J 9 bases, with 16 bases left between them. DNA of the CDR3: TGCGCCAGCAGCTTGGGAGCGGGGGCGTCAGGTTCACCCCTCCACTTT. Translation gives CASSLGAGASGSPLHF.

This clonotype was counted a few times. The rearrangement joins TRBV10-2 to TRBJ2-5; 10 bases align to TRBD2. The CDR3 is 16 residues long. J was trimmed by 6 bases and V by 4 bases; bases with no gene match: 11. The germline gives CDR1 WSHSY, CDR2 SAAADI. CDR3 in DNA: TGCGCCAGCAGTGTAGGGCTAGCGGGAGATGTGAAGACCCAGTACTTC. It yields the protein CASSVGLAGDVKTQYF.

The chain employs TRBV30 and TRBJ1-2, with D maybe TRBD1 (5 bases). Germline V gives CDR1 GTSNPN, CDR2 SVGIG (reference sequence). Trimming took off 5 bases at V and 8 bases at J, with 18 bases between the two ends. CDR3 length equals 13 residues. The CDR3 here is CAWAIGTPGGYTF. The CDR3, as DNA: TGTGCCTGGGCTATCGGGACTCCCGGGGGCTACACCTTC.

V gene TRBV20-1 combines with J gene TRBJ2-7; D might be TRBD2 (6 bases). V lost 0 bases to trimming and J lost 5 bases, with 11 bases between them. The CDR3 consists of 13 residues. Germline-derived CDR1 and CDR2 are DFQATT and SNEGSKA (reference sequence). The CDR3 coding sequence is TGCAGTGCTAGAGATAGCCTAGCGCACGAGCAGTACTTC. Translation: CSARDSLAHEQYF.

The chain carries TRBV6-1 and TRBJ1-6, with 8 bases aligning to TRBD1. Trimming cost V 6 bases and J 7 bases; bases outside gene matches: 17. Germline loops: CDR1 MNHNS, CDR2 SASEGT. The CDR3 runs to 18 residues. CDR3 loop: CASSRTGRLGSGNSPLHF. CDR3 nucleotide sequence: TGTGCCAGCAGCCGGACAGGGCGCCTTGGAAGCGGCAATTCACCCCTCCACTTT.

The CDR3 bases are TGTGCCAGCAGCCAGGGTCTCGCCAGAGGAAATGAAAAACTGTTTTTT. Its protein product is CASSQGLARGNEKLFF. The chain uses TRBV14 and TRBJ1-4; no clear D gene. CDR3 length: 16 amino acids. The V and J ends lost 3 bases and 5 bases respectively, with 16 bases between them. Germline V gene lookup returns CDR1 SGHDN and CDR2 FVKESK.

The chain uses TRBV10-2 and TRBJ1-6; 9 bases agree with TRBD1. With 2 bases clipped from V and 7 bases from J, the junction kept 3 bases outside the gene matches. The CDR3 spans 15 residues. The V gene's germline CDR1 is WSHSY and CDR2 SAAADI. Here the CDR3 reads CASSERDRANSPLHF. CDR3 nucleotide sequence: TGCGCCAGCAGTGAGCGGGACAGGGCCAATTCACCCCTCCACTTT.

This sequence joins TRBV10-3 and TRBJ2-2; D perhaps matches TRBD2 (5 bases). V was clipped by 4 bases and J by 4 bases, with 7 bases between them. The CDR3 runs to 13 residues. The germline gives CDR1 ENHRY, CDR2 SYGVKD. Here the CDR3 reads CAISGRLTGELFF. CDR3 bases: TGTGCCATCAGTGGGAGGCTCACCGGGGAGCTGTTTTTT.

The J gene is TRBJ2-7, the V gene TRBV14, with TRBD2 identical over 7 bases. After removal of 1 base from V and 5 bases from J, the junction contained 8 bases not matched to a gene. Germline V CDR1 and CDR2: SGHDN, FVKESK. CDR3 size: 15 residues. This chain's CDR3 is CASSQVMGRAHEQYF. In DNA, the CDR3 is TGTGCCAGCAGCCAAGTAATGGGGAGGGCCCACGAGCAGTACTTC.

The chain combines TRBV7-9 with TRBJ1-3; no firm D call. Trimming took off 5 bases at V and 4 bases at J, with 6 bases between the two ends. This CDR3 comprises 12 residues. Per germline, CDR1 SEHNR and CDR2 FQNEAQ (reference sequence). The CDR3 protein is CASSPLGNTIYF. CDR3 nucleotides: TGTGCCAGCAGCCCCTTGGGAAACACCATATATTTT.

In nucleotides, the CDR3 is TGTGCCACCAGTGTTACAGGGGGATACCAAGGGGCAGATACGCAGTATTTT. It specifies CATSVTGGYQGADTQYF. V is TRBV24-1 and J is TRBJ2-3; 8 nucleotides agree with TRBD1. The CDR3 extends over 17 amino acids. V lost 5 bases, J lost 4 bases, and 13 bases stayed unmatched. CDR1 and CDR2 from the germline V gene are KGHDR and SFDVKD.

This clonotype was counted between two and nine times. This rearrangement joins TRBV9 to TRBJ1-3; TRBD1 aligns across 7 bases. The CDR3 has 16 amino acids. Germline values: CDR1 SGDLS, CDR2 YYNGEE. Trimming removed 0 bases from V and 4 bases from J; junction bases left unmatched: 7. This CDR3 reads CASSVDRQGAGNTIYF. In nucleotides, the CDR3 is TGTGCCAGCAGCGTAGATCGACAGGGAGCAGGAAACACCATATATTTT.

The V call is TRBV9, the J call TRBJ2-7; 7 bases align to TRBD2. The V segment lost 0 bases and the J segment 4 bases; nucleotides outside the gene matches: 7. CDR1 SGDLS and CDR2 YYNGEE come from the germline V gene. The CDR3 length is 15 residues. CDR3 DNA: TGTGCCAGCAGCGTAGGGACGGGAGGAGAATACGAGCAGTACTTC. It yields the protein CASSVGTGGEYEQYF.

V and J are TRBV10-3 and TRBJ2-7; weak D call: TRBD1 (6 bases). CDR1 and CDR2 (germline): ENHRY, SYGVKD. This CDR3 region has 14 residues. V lost 10 bases and J 2 bases, leaving 18 bases between the germline ends. The CDR3 is CATRHQGRTYEQYF. The DNA for the CDR3 is TGTGCCACCCGCCACCAGGGGCGAACCTACGAGCAGTACTTC.